Listed below are T cell receptor beta chains from one sample, sequenced in a study of identical twins. Each CDR3 protein gets one entry after TCRdb re-called the 5' RACE reads with MiXCR. The table shows fewer than 250,000 distinct CDR3 sequences, with about 7.3% occurring only once. This sample was shared with a second study, whose subject was yellow fever vaccine responses in identical twins.

The source material was memory (CD45RO+) T cells sorted from blood. Receptor source: a young woman in good health. Each CDR3 is given with its conserved first and last residue. A D gene is named only where the DNA matches it firmly. Only some rows state a clone size, as once, few, many or a class for expanded clones.

cdr3_nt	cdr3_aa	clone_size	j_call	v_call	d_call
TGTGCCAGTAGACAGGGGGCGTCTAATCAGCCCCAGCATTTT	CASRQGASNQPQHF	.	TRBJ1-5	TRBV19	TRBD1
TGTGCCAGCAGCCGGGGACAGGGAACGAATGAAAAACTGTTTTTT	CASSRGQGTNEKLFF	.	TRBJ1-4	TRBV7-9	TRBD1
TGCGCCAGCAGCCAACACGGACAGAGCTCTGGAAACACCATATATTTT	CASSQHGQSSGNTIYF	few	TRBJ1-3	TRBV4-1	.
TGTGCCAGCTCGCTTTACGGGGGTTCCTACGAGCAGTACTTC	CASSLYGGSYEQYF	.	TRBJ2-7	TRBV18	.
TGCGCCAGCAGCCAAGAACGGGGTAGCGGAGGGCGCCAAGAGACCCAGTACTTC	CASSQERGSGGRQETQYF	.	TRBJ2-5	TRBV4-1	.
TGTGCCAGCAGGCGGGACTCCGACACCGGGGAGCTGTTTTTT	CASRRDSDTGELFF	many	TRBJ2-2	TRBV2	.
TGTGCCAGCAGACGGACCGTAAACGGGGAGCTGTTTTTT	CASRRTVNGELFF	many	TRBJ2-2	TRBV12-3/TRBV12-4	.
TGTGCCAGCAGCACCCGGGACAGTGCCGCGGGCTACACCTTC	CASSTRDSAAGYTF	.	TRBJ1-2	TRBV9	TRBD1
TGTGCCAGCAGTTTCGCATCTCTATCCTACAATGAGCAGTTCTTC	CASSFASLSYNEQFF	few	TRBJ2-1	TRBV12-3/TRBV12-4	.
TGTGCCAGCACCCGGGACGAGCAATACGAGCAGTACTTC	CASTRDEQYEQYF	many	TRBJ2-7	TRBV6-6	.
TGTGCCAGCAGTCACATCCGGGACAGGGGCCCTTCATATGAGCAGTTCTTC	CASSHIRDRGPSYEQFF	many	TRBJ2-1	TRBV12-3/TRBV12-4	TRBD1
TGCGCCAGCAGCTTGCGCCCCGGGACTAGCGGGAGTCCCTACGAGCAGTACTTC	CASSLRPGTSGSPYEQYF	many	TRBJ2-7	TRBV5-1	TRBD2
TGTGCCACCAGCCCCCGGGGGAGGAATGAGCAGTTCTTC	CATSPRGRNEQFF	.	TRBJ2-1	TRBV24-1	.
TGTGCCAGCAGTCCTCGGACTAGCGGGGGTTTCGATGAGCAGTTCTTC	CASSPRTSGGFDEQFF	few	TRBJ2-1	TRBV27	TRBD2
TGTGCCAGCAGCTCCGGACAGGGCGGGGGCTACACCTTC	CASSSGQGGGYTF	.	TRBJ1-2	TRBV27	TRBD1
TGTGCCACCAGCAGAGGGACAGTCTACAATGAGCAGTTCTTC	CATSRGTVYNEQFF	.	TRBJ2-1	TRBV15	.
TGTGCCAGTATCCCAGCGGGGAGGTATAACACCGGGGAGCTGTTTTTT	CASIPAGRYNTGELFF	few	TRBJ2-2	TRBV19	TRBD2
TGTGCCAGCAGTTTAAAGAGGTGGGGCTACGAGCAGTACTTC	CASSLKRWGYEQYF	.	TRBJ2-7	TRBV27	.
TGTGCCAGCAGTCAACAGGGGGGCATCACTGAAGCTTTCTTT	CASSQQGGITEAFF	few	TRBJ1-1	TRBV12-3/TRBV12-4	TRBD1
TGTGCCAGCAGTTTGAGATATTCGGGACTAGCGGGAGGGAGCTCCTACAATGAGCAGTTCTTC	CASSLRYSGLAGGSSYNEQFF	.	TRBJ2-1	TRBV27	TRBD2
TGTGCCAGCAGCCGTCGGGCAGGGCATGAGCAGTTCTTC	CASSRRAGHEQFF	few	TRBJ2-1	TRBV7-2	.
TGCAGCGTAGAAAACCCGGGACTAGCGGGAGTCTTCGAGCAGTACTTC	CSVENPGLAGVFEQYF	few	TRBJ2-7	TRBV29-1	TRBD2
TGTGCCAGCAGCGACAGGAATTTGGATACTGAAGCTTTCTTT	CASSDRNLDTEAFF	few	TRBJ1-1	TRBV7-9	.
TGTGCCAGCAGCTTAGCAGTCGGCGGGACAGGGGGACCGCAGTATTTT	CASSLAVGGTGGPQYF	.	TRBJ2-3	TRBV7-6	TRBD1
TGCGCCAGCACCCTAGGGGGGGTCGGCACAGATACGCAGTATTTT	CASTLGGVGTDTQYF	many	TRBJ2-3	TRBV5-1	.
TGCGCCAGCAGCTCCATAAGCCGGGACAGGGGGAACACTGAAGCTTTCTTT	CASSSISRDRGNTEAFF	.	TRBJ1-1	TRBV5-1	TRBD1
TGTGCCAGCAGCGTAGGGGCTCTACAGGCGGGCGACGAGCAGTACTTC	CASSVGALQAGDEQYF	few	TRBJ2-7	TRBV9	.
TGTGCCAGCATGGGATTGACAGGGTCAAGCAATCAGCCCCAGCATTTT	CASMGLTGSSNQPQHF	few	TRBJ1-5	TRBV28	TRBD1
TGTGCCAGCGGTAGACATTCCGCTCAGCCCCAGCATTTT	CASGRHSAQPQHF	many	TRBJ1-5	TRBV12-3/TRBV12-4	.
TGTGCCAGCACCTCCGGCATGACAGATACGCAGTATTTT	CASTSGMTDTQYF	many	TRBJ2-3	TRBV12-3/TRBV12-4	.
TGTGCCAGCAGCTTAGGGAATTCACCCCTCCACTTT	CASSLGNSPLHF	many	TRBJ1-6	TRBV11-2	.
TGTGCCAGCAGCCAATACAGGGTGGGCACTGAAGCTTTCTTT	CASSQYRVGTEAFF	few	TRBJ1-1	TRBV27	.
TGCAGTGCTAGTCAGGGATGGGCCGGGGAGCTGTTTTTT	CSASQGWAGELFF	many	TRBJ2-2	TRBV20-1	.
TGTGCCAGCAGCTTAGAAACTGGAAACACCATATATTTT	CASSLETGNTIYF	.	TRBJ1-3	TRBV7-9	.
TGTGCCAGCAGCCTCAACCCAACCCCTCGAAATGAGCAGTTCTTC	CASSLNPTPRNEQFF	.	TRBJ2-1	TRBV7-8	.
TGTGCCAGCAGTGGGGGTCTTAGCACAGATACGCAGTATTTT	CASSGGLSTDTQYF	many	TRBJ2-3	TRBV2	.
TGTGCCAGCAGTCTTTCACACAAAGGGTCGGGGGGGAACAATGAGCAGTTCTTC	CASSLSHKGSGGNNEQFF	.	TRBJ2-1	TRBV6-9	TRBD2
TGTGCCAGCAGTTTCCGGGAACAAGAGACCCAGTACTTC	CASSFREQETQYF	.	TRBJ2-5	TRBV6-2/TRBV6-3	.
TGTGCCAGCAGTTATATTAGCGGGAGTCCAGATACGCAGTATTTT	CASSYISGSPDTQYF	.	TRBJ2-3	TRBV6-5	TRBD2
TGCGCCAGCAGCGACAGTGGGGCTAGCGGAGATCTCACCGGGGAGCTGTTTTTT	CASSDSGASGDLTGELFF	few	TRBJ2-2	TRBV10-1	TRBD2
TGTGCCAGCAGCTTAGATCATCGGGGCTACGAGCAGTACTTC	CASSLDHRGYEQYF	.	TRBJ2-7	TRBV7-2	.
TGCGCCAGCAGCGTCCAGTCGAATGAGCAGTTCTTC	CASSVQSNEQFF	many	TRBJ2-1	TRBV5-1	.